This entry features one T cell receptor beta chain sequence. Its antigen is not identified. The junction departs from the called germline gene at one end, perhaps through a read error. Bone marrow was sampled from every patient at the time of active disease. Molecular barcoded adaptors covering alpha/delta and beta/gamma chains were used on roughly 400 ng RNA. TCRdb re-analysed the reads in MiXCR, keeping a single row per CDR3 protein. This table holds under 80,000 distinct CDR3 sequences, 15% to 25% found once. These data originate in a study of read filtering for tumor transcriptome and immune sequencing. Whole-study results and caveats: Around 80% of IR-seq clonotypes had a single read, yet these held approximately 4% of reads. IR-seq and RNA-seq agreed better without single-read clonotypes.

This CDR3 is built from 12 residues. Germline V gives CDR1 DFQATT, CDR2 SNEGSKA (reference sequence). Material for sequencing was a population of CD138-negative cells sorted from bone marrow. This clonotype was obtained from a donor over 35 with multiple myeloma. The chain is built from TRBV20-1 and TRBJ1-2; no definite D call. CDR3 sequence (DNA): TGCGGTGCCCCCCGAAGGGAGAGGGGCTACACCTTC. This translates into CGAPRRERGYTF.